This TCR beta chain was obtained from a study of brain T cells in children with intractable seizures (dated by TCRdb to the early 2020s). Regarding the research as a whole: Resected brain tissue from over 50 pediatric epilepsy surgery cases was initially screened for immune gene transcripts with a NanoString immunology panel. About 70% of the 12 selected surgery cases also had pre-surgery blood sequenced, which left four cases with brain tissue only. Overall study results and their limits: Because pre- and post-surgery blood were sequenced to different depths, clones absent from the pre-surgery sample may reflect undersampling. Viral specificity was inferred solely from CDR3 sequence similarity, and the HCMV serostatus of the patients was not known.

This clone came up once. No antigen is known for it. No much larger clone exists at a distance of one base, and base qualities are not known. The immunoSEQ assay was used to generate TCR beta chain sequences from genomic DNA. The authors processed their data as follows. CDR3 sequences that did not begin with the conserved framework cysteine at position 104 were removed by hand. To get clonality, the normalized Shannon's Diversity Index was subtracted from one, giving values from 0 (maximal diversity) to 1 (oligoclonal). Chi-squared comparison-of-proportions tests were used to check whether the frequency of the same CDR3 differed between samples, for example brain versus blood. Public clonotypes were found through immuneACCESS searches, while the VDJdb browser was used to judge similarity to known antiviral clonotypes. TCRdb stores this immuneACCESS table with in-frame sequences only. Part of the clones is absent; in the studies checked, under half of the shortfall reflects unresolved V genes, and no reason is known for the rest. That table furnishes V, J and clone size, whereas the DNA furnished D and trimming. A total of 340,000 or so clones appear in this sample, about 94% of them only once. The ten largest clonotypes hold under 7% of the sample.

The CDR3 numbers 16 residues from cysteine through phenylalanine. Just CDR3 DNA is preserved here, 48 bases in frame from base 1. V and J are trimmed by 1 base and 9 bases, and the gene matches miss 6 bases of the junction. CDR1 and CDR2, looked up from the germline V gene (reference sequence), are LGHDT and YNNKEL. Reading the label with the study, this specimen's time point is: blood from clinic visit 5 months post-surgery; TSC patient then seizure free. Surgery cases with the highest brain T cell transcript signatures were selected for TCR beta chain sequencing of brain tissue and, where available, blood. Before surgery, patients had received at least one anti-epileptic drug. The TCR-sequenced patients were children whose drug-resistant epilepsy was caused by tuberous sclerosis complex, focal cortical dysplasia, Rasmussen encephalitis or hemimegalencephaly. The Monarch genomic DNA purification kit was used to extract bulk genomic DNA from unsorted brain tissue and from whole blood.

The rearranged segments are TRBV3-1 (or the pseudogene TRBV3-2) and TRBJ2-1; TRBD2 aligns with 13 central bases. The clonotype originates from a boy younger than two with tuberous sclerosis and intractable seizures. The specimen was peripheral blood, collected roughly 5 months after surgery. The CDR3 is CASSQVTSGRIGEQFF. The nucleotides read TGTGCCAGCAGCCAAGTGACTAGCGGGAGGATTGGTGAGCAGTTCTTC.